The 19 T cell receptor beta chains given below trace back to one sample, sequenced in a study of blood T cell repertoires in COVID-19. Profiling relied on immunoSEQ multiplex PCR, and the TCRdb table lists in-frame clones only, not all of them. There are 400,000 to 500,000 clones in the sample; more than 75% occur only once, and less than 2% lies in the top ten. What was sequenced was PBMCs or T cells enriched from blood (not recorded which). Receptor source: a woman in her thirties or forties who had recovered from COVID-19.

This clone was seen just once. This chain links TRBV4-3 with TRBJ2-7; TRBD2 agrees at 8 bases. V lost 0 bases, J lost 4 bases, and 8 bases stayed unmatched. The germline gives CDR1 LGHNA, CDR2 YSLEER. The CDR3 length is 16 residues. The CDR3 sequence is CASSQDPGSGKYEQYF. The CDR3 DNA sequence: TGCGCCAGCAGCCAAGATCCTGGTAGCGGGAAGTACGAGCAGTACTTC.

This chain connects TRBV3-1 (or the pseudogene TRBV3-2) to TRBJ2-2; 8 bases map to TRBD2. Germline lookup yields CDR1 LGHDT and CDR2 YNNKEL (reference sequence). V lost 1 base, J lost 5 bases, and 6 bases stayed unmatched. The CDR3 loop spans 16 amino acids. CDR3 nucleotides: TGTGCCAGCAGCCAAGCGGGAGGGGGTCGGACCGGGGAGCTGTTTTTT. Amino acids: CASSQAGGGRTGELFF.

The J gene is TRBJ1-6, the V gene TRBV28; the match to TRBD1 covers 7 bases. The junction had 17 bases not matched to a gene; V was cut back by 6 bases and J by 9 bases. CDR1 and CDR2 (germline): MDHEN, SYDVKM. The CDR3 has 17 amino acids. The CDR3 bases are TGTGCCAGCAGATCAATTCCGGGACAGCCCCTTGGTTCACCCCTCCACTTT. It codes for CASRSIPGQPLGSPLHF.

V and J are TRBV11-3 and TRBJ2-7; D gene unclear. The germline gives CDR1 SGHNT, CDR2 YENEEA. This CDR3 is 13 amino acids long. Trimming took 0 bases from V and 3 from J, leaving 6 bases between them. The CDR3 here is CASSLDLVYEQYF. The CDR3 DNA reads as TGTGCCAGCAGCTTAGATCTAGTCTACGAGCAGTACTTC. The full variable domain, with the rest looked up from reference TRBV11-3 and TRBJ2-7, is EAGVVQSPRYKIIEKKQPVAFWCNPISGHNTLYWYLQNLGQGPELLIRYENEEAVDDSQLPKDRFSAERLKGVDSTLKIQPAELGDSAVYLCASSLDLVYEQYFGPGTRLTVT.

This clone was counted a few times. The rearrangement links TRBV18 to TRBJ2-7, with TRBD1 as a possible D gene (6 bases). The length of the CDR3 is 16 residues. Deletions cut 3 bases from V and 3 bases from J, with 18 bases between. The germline CDR1 and CDR2 sequences are KGHSH and LQKENI. In DNA form, the CDR3 reads TGTGCCAGCTCACCGGGTACTGCAGGGGCCATCTACGAGCAGTACTTC. It translates to CASSPGTAGAIYEQYF.

The rearrangement joins TRBV19 to TRBJ1-6; D is uncertain. There are 15 residues in the CDR3. The germline V gene encodes CDR1 LNHDA and CDR2 SQIVND (reference sequence). V gave up 7 bases and J gave up 7 bases, with 17 bases separating them. The CDR3 is CASTPNPGYNSPLHF. CDR3 bases: TGTGCCAGTACCCCGAACCCAGGCTACAATTCACCCCTCCACTTT.

The chain employs TRBV23-1 and TRBJ2-7; TRBD2 matches 11 bases. TRBV23-1 is an open reading frame, and its role is uncertain. V dropped 1 base and J dropped 5; count of bases not matched to a gene: 7. The CDR3 spans 16 residues. In nucleotides, the CDR3 is TGCGCCAGCAGTCAATTGTCTAGCGGGAGGTGGGACGAGCAGTACTTC. It specifies CASSQLSSGRWDEQYF.

This chain joins TRBV5-6 and TRBJ1-2, with a weak D call TRBD1 (5 bases). Germline V gives CDR1 SGHDT, CDR2 YYEEEE. V lost 0 bases, J lost 6 bases, and 12 bases lay in between. The CDR3 is made up of 14 amino acids. The CDR3, as DNA: TGTGCCAGCAGCTTGGCCCGGGGGTTTCATGGCTACACCTTC. Its protein is CASSLARGFHGYTF. Based on the CDR3 plus reference TRBV5-6 and TRBJ1-2, the full variable domain is DAGVTQSPTHLIKTRGQQVTLRCSPKSGHDTVSWYQQALGQGPQFIFQYYEEEERQRGNFPDRFSGHQFPNYSSELNVNALLLGDSALYLCASSLARGFHGYTFGSGTRLTVV.

The genes are TRBV5-8 and TRBJ1-1; D gene unclear. Germline lookup yields CDR1 SGHTS and CDR2 YDEGEE. The CDR3 is 15 amino acids. The ends were cut back, 0 bases at V and 3 bases at J, with 12 bases in the middle. CDR3 protein: CASSLATATYTEAFF. For the CDR3, the DNA is TGTGCCAGCAGCTTGGCTACAGCCACTTACACTGAAGCTTTCTTT.

The chain joins TRBV7-2 to TRBJ1-1; no reliable D call. The V and J ends lost 5 bases and 6 bases respectively, with 13 bases between them. The CDR3 totals 13 residues. Germline lookup yields CDR1 SGHTA and CDR2 FQGNSA. The CDR3 region has the DNA TGTGCCAGCAGCCCACGAAGGGAGGCTGAAGCTTTCTTT. It is translated as CASSPRREAEAFF.

The chain combines TRBV10-3 with TRBJ1-3, with D possibly TRBD1 on 5 matching bases. Per germline, CDR1 ENHRY and CDR2 SYGVKD. CDR3 length: 16 residues. V lost 6 bases, J lost 0 bases, and 15 bases lay in between. The DNA of the CDR3 is TGTGCCATCAGAGGCCCCGGGGGAAGCTCTGGAAACACCATATATTTT. Encoded protein: CAIRGPGGSSGNTIYF.

In this sample, this clone turned up a few times. The rearrangement uses TRBV2 and TRBJ1-1, with unresolved D. V shed 3 bases and J shed 1 base, with 12 bases lying between them. This CDR3 is 15 amino acids long. CDR1 and CDR2 (germline): SNHLY, FYNNEI. CDR3 residues: CASSEYGVSNTEAFF. In DNA form, the CDR3 reads TGTGCCAGCAGTGAGTACGGGGTCTCGAACACTGAAGCTTTCTTT.

CDR3 in amino acids: CASSRRTERNSPLHF. The CDR3 nucleotides read TGTGCCAGTAGTAGACGGACAGAGCGGAATTCACCCCTCCACTTT. This chain links TRBV19 with TRBJ1-6; D is perhaps TRBD1 (6 bases). With 4 bases removed from V and 7 bases from J, the gap between germline ends came to 14 bases. This CDR3 has 15 amino acids. CDR1 is LNHDA, CDR2 SQIVND, per germline (reference sequence).

The V and J genes are TRBV7-8 and TRBJ2-7, with 12 bases matching TRBD1. CDR1 and CDR2 (germline): SGHVS, FQNEAQ. V was pared by 5 bases and J by 3 bases, with 17 bases of the junction left unmatched. This CDR3 region has 19 residues. Here the CDR3 reads CASSLRGGTGGKKVYEQYF. The CDR3 DNA reads as TGTGCCAGCAGCCTAAGAGGCGGGACAGGGGGCAAGAAGGTCTACGAGCAGTACTTC.

V and J are TRBV5-5 and TRBJ1-1, with D unresolved. This CDR3 region has 14 residues. Germline V lookup: CDR1 SGHKS, CDR2 YYEKEE (reference sequence). V lost 7 bases and J lost 0, with 13 bases in between. CDR3 sequence reads: CASGSGSLNTEAFF. The CDR3 DNA sequence: TGTGCCAGCGGTTCGGGGTCATTGAACACTGAAGCTTTCTTT.

The rearrangement uses TRBV7-2 and TRBJ2-6; D uncertain. The CDR3 length is 17 residues. Germline CDR1 SGHTA, CDR2 FQGNSA. V lost 6 bases and J 0 bases, leaving 15 bases between the germline ends. Written as DNA, the CDR3 is TGTGCCAGCAGGGATAGAGGCACTCTCTCTGGGGCCAACGTCCTGACTTTC. As protein: CASRDRGTLSGANVLTF. Full variable domain (missing parts from reference TRBV7-2 and TRBJ2-6): GAGVSQSPSNKVTEKGKDVELRCDPISGHTALYWYRQSLGQGLEFLIYFQGNSAPDKSGLPSDRFSAERTGGSVSTLTIQRTQQEDSAVYLCASRDRGTLSGANVLTFGAGSRLTVL.

CDR3 DNA: TGTGCCAGCAGCCAAGATGGGACAGGGATTAGCGGCTACACCTTC. It is translated as CASSQDGTGISGYTF. The chain carries TRBV3-1 (or the pseudogene TRBV3-2) and TRBJ1-2, with 9 bases identical to TRBD1. The CDR3 sequence is 15 residues long. The germline gives CDR1 LGHDT, CDR2 YNNKEL (reference sequence). V shed 0 bases, J shed 8 bases, and the junction held 7 bases outside the gene matches.

The chain has TRBV5-4 and TRBJ2-7, with 7 bases aligning to TRBD2. V trimming: 0 bases; J trimming: 3 bases; junction bases outside the gene matches: 6. Germline V gene sequence: CDR1 SGHNT, CDR2 YYREEE (reference sequence). The length of the CDR3 is 15 residues. CDR3 loop: CASSLGSGIFYEQYF. The CDR3 DNA is TGTGCCAGCAGCTTGGGAAGCGGGATTTTCTACGAGCAGTACTTC.

CDR3 loop: CASSLGGGGTEAFF. CDR3 DNA: TGTGCCAGCAGCTTGGGAGGGGGGGGCACTGAAGCTTTCTTT. J is TRBJ1-1 and V is TRBV5-4; weak D call: TRBD1 (6 bases). The CDR3 consists of 14 residues. Germline values: CDR1 SGHNT, CDR2 YYREEE (reference sequence). V lost 0 bases, J lost 4 bases, and 10 bases lay in between.